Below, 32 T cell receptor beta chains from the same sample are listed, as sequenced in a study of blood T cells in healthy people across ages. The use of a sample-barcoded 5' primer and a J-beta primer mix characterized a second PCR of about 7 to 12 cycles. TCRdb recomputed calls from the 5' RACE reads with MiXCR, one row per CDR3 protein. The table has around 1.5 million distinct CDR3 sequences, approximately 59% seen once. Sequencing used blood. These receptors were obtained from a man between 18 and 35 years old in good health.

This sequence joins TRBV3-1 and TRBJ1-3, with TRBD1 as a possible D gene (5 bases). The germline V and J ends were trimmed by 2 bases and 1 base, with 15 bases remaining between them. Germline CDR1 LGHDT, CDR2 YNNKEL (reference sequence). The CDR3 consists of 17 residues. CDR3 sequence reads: CASSQNPGTPSGNTIYF. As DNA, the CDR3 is TGTGCCAGCAGCCAAAACCCAGGGACGCCTTCTGGAAACACCATATATTTT.

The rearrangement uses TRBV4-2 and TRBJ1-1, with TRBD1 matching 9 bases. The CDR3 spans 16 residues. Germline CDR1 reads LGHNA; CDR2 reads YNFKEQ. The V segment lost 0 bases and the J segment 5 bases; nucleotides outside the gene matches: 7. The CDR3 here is CASSQDLGQGRTEAFF. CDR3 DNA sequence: TGTGCCAGCAGCCAAGACCTGGGACAGGGACGGACTGAAGCTTTCTTT.

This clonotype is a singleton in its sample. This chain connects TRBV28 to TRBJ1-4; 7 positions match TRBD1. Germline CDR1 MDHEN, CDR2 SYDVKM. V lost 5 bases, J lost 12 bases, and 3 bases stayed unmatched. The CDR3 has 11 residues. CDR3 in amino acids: CASSIDRELFF. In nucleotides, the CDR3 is TGTGCCAGCAGTATTGACAGGGAACTGTTTTTT. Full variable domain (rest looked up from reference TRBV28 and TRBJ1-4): DVKVTQSSRYLVKRTGEKVFLECVQDMDHENMFWYRQDPGLGLRLIYFSYDVKMKEKGDIPEGYSVSREKKERFSLILESASTNQTSMYLCASSIDRELFFGSGTQLSVL.

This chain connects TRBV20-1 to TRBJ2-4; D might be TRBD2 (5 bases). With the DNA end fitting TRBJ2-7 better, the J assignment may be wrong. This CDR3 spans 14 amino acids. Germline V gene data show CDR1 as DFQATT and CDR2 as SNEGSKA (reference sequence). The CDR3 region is CSASGGGQTYEQYF. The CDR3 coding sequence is TGCAGTGCCAGCGGCGGTGGGCAAACCTACGAGCAGTACTTC.

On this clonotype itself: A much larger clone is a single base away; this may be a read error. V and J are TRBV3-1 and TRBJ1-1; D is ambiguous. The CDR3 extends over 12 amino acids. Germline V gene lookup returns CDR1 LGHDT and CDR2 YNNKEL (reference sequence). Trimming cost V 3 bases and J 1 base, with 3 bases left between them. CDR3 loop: CASSHANTEAFF. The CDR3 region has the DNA TGTGCCAGCAGCCATGCGAACACTGAAGCTTTCTTT. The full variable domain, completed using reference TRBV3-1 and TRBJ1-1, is DTAVSQTPKYLVTQMGNDKSIKCEQNLGHDTMYWYKQDSKKFLKIMFSYNNKELIINETVPNRFSPKSPDKAHLNLHINSLELGDSAVYFCASSHANTEAFFGQGTRLTVV.

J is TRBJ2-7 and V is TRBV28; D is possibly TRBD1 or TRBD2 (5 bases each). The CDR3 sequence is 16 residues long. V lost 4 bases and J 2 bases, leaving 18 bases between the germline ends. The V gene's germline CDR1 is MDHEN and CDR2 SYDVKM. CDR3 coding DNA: TGTGCCAGCAGTTCACTCCGGGACGGTCGAACCTACGAGCAGTACTTC. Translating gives CASSSLRDGRTYEQYF. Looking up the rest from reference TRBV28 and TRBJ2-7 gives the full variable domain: DVKVTQSSRYLVKRTGEKVFLECVQDMDHENMFWYRQDPGLGLRLIYFSYDVKMKEKGDIPEGYSVSREKKERFSLILESASTNQTSMYLCASSSLRDGRTYEQYFGPGTRLTVT.

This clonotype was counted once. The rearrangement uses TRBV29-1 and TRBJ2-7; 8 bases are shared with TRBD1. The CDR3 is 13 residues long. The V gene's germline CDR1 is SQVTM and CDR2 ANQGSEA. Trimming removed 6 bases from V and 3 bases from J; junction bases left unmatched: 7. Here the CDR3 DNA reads TGCAGCGTCCGTAACAGGGGGAGCTACGAGCAGTACTTC. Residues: CSVRNRGSYEQYF.

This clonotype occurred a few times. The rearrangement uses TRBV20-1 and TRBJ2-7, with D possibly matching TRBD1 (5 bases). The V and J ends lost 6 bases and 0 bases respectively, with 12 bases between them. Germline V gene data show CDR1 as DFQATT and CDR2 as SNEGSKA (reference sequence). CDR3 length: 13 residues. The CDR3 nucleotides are TGCAGTGCAAAGGACACAAGCTCCTACGAGCAGTACTTC. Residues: CSAKDTSSYEQYF.

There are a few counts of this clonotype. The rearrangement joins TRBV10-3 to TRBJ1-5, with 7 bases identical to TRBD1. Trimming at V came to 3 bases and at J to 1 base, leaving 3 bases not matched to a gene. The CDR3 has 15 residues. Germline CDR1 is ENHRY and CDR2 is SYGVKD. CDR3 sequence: CAISEGGRSNQPQHF. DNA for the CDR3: TGTGCCATCAGTGAAGGGGGCAGGAGCAATCAGCCCCAGCATTTT.

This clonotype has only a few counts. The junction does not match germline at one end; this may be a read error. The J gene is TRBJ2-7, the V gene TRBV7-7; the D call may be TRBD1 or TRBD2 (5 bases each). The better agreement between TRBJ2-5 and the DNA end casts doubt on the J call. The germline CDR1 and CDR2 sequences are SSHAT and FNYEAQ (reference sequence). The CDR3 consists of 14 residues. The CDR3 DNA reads TGTGCTAGCAGCTTGGGGGTGTTCCAAGAGACCCAGTACTTC. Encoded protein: CASSLGVFQETQYF.

CDR3 nucleotide sequence: TGTGCCAGCCAAGCAGAGGCAGGGTTGGGCTATGGCTACACCTTC. Translated, it gives CASQAEAGLGYGYTF. The chain recombines TRBV6-6 with TRBJ1-2, with a tentative D call TRBD1 (5 bases). V lost 8 bases to trimming and J lost 4 bases, with 20 bases between them. The CDR3 runs to 15 residues. Per germline, CDR1 MNHNY and CDR2 SVGAGI (reference sequence).

The CDR3, as DNA: TGTGCCAGCAGTTACTCGAGAAAGGGGATCGCTGAAGCTTTCTTT. Its protein is CASSYSRKGIAEAFF. V gene TRBV6-5 combines with J gene TRBJ1-1, with D maybe TRBD1 (5 bases). V was shortened by 0 bases and J by 6 bases, with 14 bases between the two germline ends. Germline values: CDR1 MNHEY, CDR2 SVGAGI. The CDR3 is made up of 15 amino acids.

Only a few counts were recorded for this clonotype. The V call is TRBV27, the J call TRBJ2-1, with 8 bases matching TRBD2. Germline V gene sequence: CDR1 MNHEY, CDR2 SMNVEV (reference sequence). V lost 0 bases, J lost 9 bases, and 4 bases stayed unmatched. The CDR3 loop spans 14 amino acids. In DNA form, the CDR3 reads TGTGCCAGCAGTTTATCGCCCGGGGGGGGTGAGCAGTTCTTC. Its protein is CASSLSPGGGEQFF.

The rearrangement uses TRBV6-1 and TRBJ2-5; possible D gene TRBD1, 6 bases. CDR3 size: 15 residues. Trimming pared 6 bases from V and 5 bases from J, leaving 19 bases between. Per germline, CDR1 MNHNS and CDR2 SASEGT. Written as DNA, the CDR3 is TGTGCCAGCAGCGACCAAAGCAGGGGATCGGAGACCCAGTACTTC. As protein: CASSDQSRGSETQYF.

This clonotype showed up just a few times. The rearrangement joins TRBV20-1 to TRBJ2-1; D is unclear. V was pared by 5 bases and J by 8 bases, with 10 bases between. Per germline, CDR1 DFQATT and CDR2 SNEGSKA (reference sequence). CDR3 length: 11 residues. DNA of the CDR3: TGCAGTGCTGATTCTTTCCATGAGCAGTTCTTC. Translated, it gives CSADSFHEQFF.

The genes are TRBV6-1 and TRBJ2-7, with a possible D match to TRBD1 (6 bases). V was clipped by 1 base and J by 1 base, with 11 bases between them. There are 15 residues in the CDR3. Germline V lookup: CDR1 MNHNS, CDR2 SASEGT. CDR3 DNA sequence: TGTGCCAGCAGTGAAGGGGTAGGGGGTTCCTACGAGCAGTACTTC. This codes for CASSEGVGGSYEQYF.

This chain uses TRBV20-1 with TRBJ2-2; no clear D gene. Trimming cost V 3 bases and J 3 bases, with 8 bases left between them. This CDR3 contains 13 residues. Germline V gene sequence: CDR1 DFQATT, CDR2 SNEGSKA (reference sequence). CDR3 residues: CSASRVDTGELFF. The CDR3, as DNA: TGCAGTGCTAGTAGGGTGGACACCGGGGAGCTGTTTTTT.

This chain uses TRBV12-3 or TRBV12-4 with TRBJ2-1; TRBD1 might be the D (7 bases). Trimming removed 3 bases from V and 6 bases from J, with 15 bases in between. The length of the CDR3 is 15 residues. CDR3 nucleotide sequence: TGTGCCAGCAGTTTTGGAGGGGGCTCCCCCAATGAGCAGTTCTTC. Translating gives CASSFGGGSPNEQFF.

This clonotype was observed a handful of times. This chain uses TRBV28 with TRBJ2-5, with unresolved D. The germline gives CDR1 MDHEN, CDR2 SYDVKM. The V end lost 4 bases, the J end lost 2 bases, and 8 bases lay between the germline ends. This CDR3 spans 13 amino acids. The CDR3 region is CASSSGEQETQYF. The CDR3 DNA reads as TGTGCCAGCAGTTCTGGGGAACAAGAGACCCAGTACTTC.

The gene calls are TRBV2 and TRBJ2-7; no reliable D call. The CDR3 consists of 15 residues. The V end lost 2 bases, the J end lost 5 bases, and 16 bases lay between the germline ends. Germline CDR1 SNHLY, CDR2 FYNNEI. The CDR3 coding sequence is TGTGCCAGCAGTGAATCTAGAAGGGCCAACAACGAGCAGTACTTC. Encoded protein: CASSESRRANNEQYF.

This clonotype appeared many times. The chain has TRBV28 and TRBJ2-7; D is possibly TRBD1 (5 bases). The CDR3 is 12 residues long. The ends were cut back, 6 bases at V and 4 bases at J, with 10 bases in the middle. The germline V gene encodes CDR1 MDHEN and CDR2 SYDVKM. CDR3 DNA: TGTGCCAGCAGCCTCAGGGTTTACGAGCAGTACTTC. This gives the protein CASSLRVYEQYF.

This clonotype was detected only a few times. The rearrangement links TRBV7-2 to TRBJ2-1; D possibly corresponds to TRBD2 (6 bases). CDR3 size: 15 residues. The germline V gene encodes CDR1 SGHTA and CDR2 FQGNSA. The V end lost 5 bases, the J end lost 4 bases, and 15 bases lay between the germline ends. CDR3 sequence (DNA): TGTGCCAGCAGCCCGGAACCGGGACTTTACAATGAGCAGTTCTTC. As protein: CASSPEPGLYNEQFF.

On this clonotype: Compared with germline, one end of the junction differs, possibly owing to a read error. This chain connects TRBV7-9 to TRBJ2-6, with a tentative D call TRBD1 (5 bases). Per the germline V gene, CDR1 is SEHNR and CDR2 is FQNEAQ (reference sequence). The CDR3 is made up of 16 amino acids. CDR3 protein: CASSFSGQTGVNVLTF. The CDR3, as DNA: TGTGCCAGCAGCTTTTCAGGGCAAACTGGGGTCAACGTCCTGACTTTC.

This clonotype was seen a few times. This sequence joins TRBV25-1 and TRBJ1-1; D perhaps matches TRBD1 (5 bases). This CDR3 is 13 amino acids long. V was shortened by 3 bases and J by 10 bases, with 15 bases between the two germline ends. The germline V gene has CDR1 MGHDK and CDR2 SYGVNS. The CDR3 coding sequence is TGTGCCAGCAGTGATCCCAGGGAGTTAAGAGCTTTCTTT. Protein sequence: CASSDPRELRAFF. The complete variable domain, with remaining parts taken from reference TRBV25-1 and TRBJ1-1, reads EADIYQTPRYLVIGTGKKITLECSQTMGHDKMYWYQQDPGMELHLIHYSYGVNSTEKGDLSSESTVSRIRTEHFPLTLESARPSHTSQYLCASSDPRELRAFFGQGTRLTVV.

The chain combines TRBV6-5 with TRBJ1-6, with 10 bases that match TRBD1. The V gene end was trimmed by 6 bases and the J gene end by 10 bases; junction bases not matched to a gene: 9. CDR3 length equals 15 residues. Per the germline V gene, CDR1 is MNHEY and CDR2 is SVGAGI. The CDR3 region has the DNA TGTGCCAGCAGCCCCGGACAGGGGGTAGGATCACCCCTCCACTTT. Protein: CASSPGQGVGSPLHF.

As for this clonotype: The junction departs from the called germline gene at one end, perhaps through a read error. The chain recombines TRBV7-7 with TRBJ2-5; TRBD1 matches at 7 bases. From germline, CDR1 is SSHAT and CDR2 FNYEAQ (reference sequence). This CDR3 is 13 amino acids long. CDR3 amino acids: CASSPQGLETQYF. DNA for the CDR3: TGTGCTAGCAGCCCACAGGGGCTCGAGACCCAGTACTTC.

CDR3 region: CASSQETTPILSYEQYF. CDR3 bases: TGCGCCAGCAGCCAAGAAACTACGCCTATCCTCTCCTACGAGCAGTACTTC. The genes are TRBV4-1 and TRBJ2-7; D is uncertain. This CDR3 comprises 17 residues. V lost 0 bases, J lost 0 bases, and 15 bases lay in between. The germline gives CDR1 MGHRA, CDR2 YSYEKL.

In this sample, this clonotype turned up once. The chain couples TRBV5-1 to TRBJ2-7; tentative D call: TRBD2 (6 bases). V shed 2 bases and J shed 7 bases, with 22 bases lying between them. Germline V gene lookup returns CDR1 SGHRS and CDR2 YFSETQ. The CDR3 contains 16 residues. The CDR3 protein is CASSFYPPGEGNEQYF. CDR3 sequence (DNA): TGCGCCAGCAGCTTCTATCCCCCGGGAGAAGGGAATGAGCAGTACTTC.

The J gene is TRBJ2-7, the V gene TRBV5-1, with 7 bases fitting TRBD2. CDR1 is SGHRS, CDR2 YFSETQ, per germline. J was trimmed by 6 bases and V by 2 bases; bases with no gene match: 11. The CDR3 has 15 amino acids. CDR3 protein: CASSLTGTTAGEQYF. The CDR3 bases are TGCGCCAGCAGCTTAACCGGGACTACAGCAGGCGAGCAGTACTTC.

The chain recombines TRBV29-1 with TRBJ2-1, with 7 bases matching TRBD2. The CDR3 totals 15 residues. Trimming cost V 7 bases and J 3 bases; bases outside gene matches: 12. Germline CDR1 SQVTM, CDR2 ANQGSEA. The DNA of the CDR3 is TGCAGCGCCCATGAGCGGGGAGGAAGCTACAATGAGCAGTTCTTC. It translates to CSAHERGGSYNEQFF.

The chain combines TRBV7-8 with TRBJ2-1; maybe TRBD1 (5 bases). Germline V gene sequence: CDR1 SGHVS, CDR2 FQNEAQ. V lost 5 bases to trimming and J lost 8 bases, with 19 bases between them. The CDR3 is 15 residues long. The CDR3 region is CASSDLRVEVDEQFF. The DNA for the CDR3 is TGTGCCAGCAGCGACCTCAGGGTTGAGGTAGATGAGCAGTTCTTC. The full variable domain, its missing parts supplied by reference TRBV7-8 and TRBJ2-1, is GAGVSQSPRYKVAKRGQDVALRCDPISGHVSLFWYQQALGQGPEFLTYFQNEAQLDKSGLPSDRFFAERPEGSVSTLKIQRTQQEDSAVYLCASSDLRVEVDEQFFGPGTRLTVL.

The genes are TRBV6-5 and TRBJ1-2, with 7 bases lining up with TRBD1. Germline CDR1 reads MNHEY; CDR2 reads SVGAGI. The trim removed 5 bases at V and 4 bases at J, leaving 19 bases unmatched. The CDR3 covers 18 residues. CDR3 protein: CASSTRSVTGAVFYGYTF. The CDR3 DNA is TGTGCCAGCAGTACGCGAAGTGTAACAGGGGCGGTTTTCTATGGCTACACCTTC.